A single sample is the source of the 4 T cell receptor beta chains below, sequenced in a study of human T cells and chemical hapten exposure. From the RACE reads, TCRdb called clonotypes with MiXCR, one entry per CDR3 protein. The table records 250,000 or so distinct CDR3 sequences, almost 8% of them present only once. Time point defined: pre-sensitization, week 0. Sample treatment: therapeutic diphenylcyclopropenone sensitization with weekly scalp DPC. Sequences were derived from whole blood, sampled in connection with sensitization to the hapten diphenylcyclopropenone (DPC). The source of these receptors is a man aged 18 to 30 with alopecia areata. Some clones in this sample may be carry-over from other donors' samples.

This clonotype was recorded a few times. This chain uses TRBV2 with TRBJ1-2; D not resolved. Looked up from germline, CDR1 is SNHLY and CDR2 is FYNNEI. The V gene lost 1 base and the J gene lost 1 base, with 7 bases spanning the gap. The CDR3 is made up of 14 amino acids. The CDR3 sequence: CASSEDGDNYGYTF. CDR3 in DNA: TGTGCCAGCAGTGAAGACGGCGATAACTATGGCTACACCTTC.

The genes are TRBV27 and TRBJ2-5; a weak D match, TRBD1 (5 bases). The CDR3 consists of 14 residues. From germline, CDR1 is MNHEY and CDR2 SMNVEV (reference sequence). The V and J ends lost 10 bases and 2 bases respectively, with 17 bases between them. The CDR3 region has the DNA TGTGCCACCCAGGATGGGGCGTTACAAGAGACCCAGTACTTC. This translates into CATQDGALQETQYF.

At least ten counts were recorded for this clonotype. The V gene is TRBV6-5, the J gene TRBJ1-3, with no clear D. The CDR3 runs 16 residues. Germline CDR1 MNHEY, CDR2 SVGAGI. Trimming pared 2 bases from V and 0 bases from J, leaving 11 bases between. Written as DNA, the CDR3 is TGTGCCAGCAGTTACACCATGGCCCACTCTGGAAACACCATATATTTT. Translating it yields CASSYTMAHSGNTIYF.

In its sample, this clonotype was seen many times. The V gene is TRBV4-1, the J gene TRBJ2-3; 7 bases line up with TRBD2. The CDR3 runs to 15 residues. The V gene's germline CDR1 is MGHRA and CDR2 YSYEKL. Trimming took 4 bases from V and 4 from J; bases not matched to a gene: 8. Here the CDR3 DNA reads TGCGCCAGCAGCCTCGACCTTGGACTAGCAGATACGCAGTATTTT. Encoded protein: CASSLDLGLADTQYF.